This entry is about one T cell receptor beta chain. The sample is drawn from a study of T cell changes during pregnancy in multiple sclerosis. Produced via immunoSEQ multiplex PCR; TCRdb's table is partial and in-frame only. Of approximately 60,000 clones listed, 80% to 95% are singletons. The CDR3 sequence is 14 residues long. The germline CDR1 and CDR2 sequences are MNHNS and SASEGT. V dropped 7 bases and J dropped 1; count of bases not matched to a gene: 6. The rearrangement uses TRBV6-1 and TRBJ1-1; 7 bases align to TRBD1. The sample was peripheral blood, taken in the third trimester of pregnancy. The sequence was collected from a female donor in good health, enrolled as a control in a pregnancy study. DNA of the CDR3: TGTGCCAGCACCCGGGGACAGCCGAACACTGAAGCTTTCTTT. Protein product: CASTRGQPNTEAFF.